This T cell receptor (beta chain) was sequenced during a study of monozygotic twins with cystic fibrosis. The study's findings and limits: In this small cohort, shared CDR3 numbers showed no association with age, concordance or disease severity.

Germline CDR1 is SGHRS and CDR2 is YFSETQ. After removal of 4 bases from V and 5 bases from J, the junction contained 7 bases not matched to a gene. This CDR3 is 14 amino acids long. Worth noting for this clone: No antigen is known for it.

Clones were read by immunoSEQ multiplex PCR, and TCRdb kept only the in-frame ones, dropping some. The sample has 30,000 or so clones, around 96% seen once. The origin of this receptor is a girl aged 2 to 10 with cystic fibrosis. The sequencing input was blood. V and J are TRBV5-1 and TRBJ2-5, with 8 positions matching TRBD2. CDR3 sequence (DNA): TGCGCCAGCAGCCCGAGCGGGGGCAGGGAGACCCAGTACTTC. It is translated as CASSPSGGRETQYF.